One and the same sample provided the 6 T cell receptor beta chains below, sequenced in a study of molecular identifiers for immune sequencing clone quantification. MiXCR, run by TCRdb on the PCR reads, gives a single entry per CDR3 protein. The sample carries 350,000 or so distinct CDR3 sequences, roughly a fifth recorded once. Sequencing was carried out using naive CD8+ T cells from blood, with Jurkat cell RNA spiked in. The subset denotes: FACS-sorted CD8+CD4-CCR7+CD45RA+ naive T cells. The receptors here all came from a human donor in good health. Some libraries in this study had Jurkat cell RNA spiked in.

As for this clonotype: This may stem from a read error, because a much larger clone lies one nucleotide away. The chain recombines TRBV6-5 with TRBJ1-2, with D perhaps TRBD1 (5 bases). The CDR3 covers 15 residues. V dropped 2 bases and J dropped 2 bases, with 12 bases sitting between them. Germline CDR1 is MNHEY and CDR2 is SVGAGI. CDR3 region: CASSYVGRGNYGYTF. In nucleotides, the CDR3 is TGTGCCAGCAGTTACGTGGGACGGGGGAACTATGGCTACACCTTC.

The genes are TRBV20-1 and TRBJ2-7, with 8 bases that match TRBD2. The CDR3 is made up of 14 amino acids. CDR1 DFQATT and CDR2 SNEGSKA come from the germline V gene (reference sequence). The V gene end was trimmed by 6 bases and the J gene end by 2 bases; junction bases not matched to a gene: 9. CDR3 sequence (DNA): TGCAGTGCGGGGGGCTCCGGGGGGGCCTACGAGCAGTACTTC. Its translation: CSAGGSGGAYEQYF.

This clonotype has just a few counts. V usage is TRBV7-8 and J usage is TRBJ2-5; possible D gene TRBD1, 6 bases. Germline values: CDR1 SGHVS, CDR2 FQNEAQ. The CDR3 is made up of 17 amino acids. V lost 5 bases and J lost 1, with 20 bases in between. The CDR3 is CASSVRGTEVVQETQYF. CDR3 DNA: TGTGCCAGCAGCGTAAGGGGGACGGAAGTCGTCCAAGAGACCCAGTACTTC.

This clonotype was seen ten or more times. The rearrangement uses TRBV29-1 and TRBJ1-1; D is unclear. The V end was cut by 0 bases, the J end by 4 bases, with 12 bases between. The germline V gene has CDR1 SQVTM and CDR2 ANQGSEA. The CDR3 runs to 14 residues. The CDR3 sequence is CSVEEEGGGTEAFF. CDR3 nucleotides: TGCAGCGTTGAAGAGGAGGGCGGCGGCACTGAAGCTTTCTTT.

As to this clonotype: A junction boundary mismatches the germline segment, possibly from a read error. This sequence joins TRBV7-6 and TRBJ2-3, with TRBD2 matching 8 bases. The CDR3 is 13 residues long. In germline, CDR1 is SGHVS, CDR2 FNYEAQ. CDR3 amino acids: CASSWTSTGTQYF. CDR3 nucleotide sequence: TGTGCCAGCAGCTGGACTAGCACAGGTACGCAGTATTTT.

Concerning this clonotype itself: A read error may explain this, as a much larger clone is one base away. The chain has TRBV13 and TRBJ2-7; 7 bases map to TRBD1. Per germline, CDR1 PRHDT and CDR2 FYEKMQ (reference sequence). This CDR3 is 15 amino acids long. The CDR3 region is CACSPRDRPLYEQYF. The CDR3 DNA reads TGTGCCTGCAGCCCACGGGACAGACCCCTCTACGAGCAGTACTTC. The full variable domain, rest sourced from reference TRBV13 and TRBJ2-7, is AAGVIQSPRHLIKEKRETATLKCYPIPRHDTVYWYQQGPGQDPQFLISFYEKMQSDKGSIPDRFSAQQFSDYHSELNMSSLELGDSALYFCACSPRDRPLYEQYFGPGTRLTVT.